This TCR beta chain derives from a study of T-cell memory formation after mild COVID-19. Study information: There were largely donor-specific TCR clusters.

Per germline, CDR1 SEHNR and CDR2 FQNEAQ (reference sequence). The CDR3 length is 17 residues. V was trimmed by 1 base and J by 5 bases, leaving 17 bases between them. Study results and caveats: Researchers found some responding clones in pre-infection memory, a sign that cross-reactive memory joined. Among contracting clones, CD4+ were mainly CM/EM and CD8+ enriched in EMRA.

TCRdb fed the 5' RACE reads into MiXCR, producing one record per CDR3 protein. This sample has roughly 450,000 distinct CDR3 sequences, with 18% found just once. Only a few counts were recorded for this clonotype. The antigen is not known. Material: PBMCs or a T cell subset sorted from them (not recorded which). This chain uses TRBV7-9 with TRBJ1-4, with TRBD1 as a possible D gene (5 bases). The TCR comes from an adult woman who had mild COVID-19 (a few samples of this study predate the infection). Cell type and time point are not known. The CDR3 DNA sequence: TGTGCCAGCAGCTTAGTTGGGGCGGGCCGATACAATGAAAAACTGTTTTTT. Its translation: CASSLVGAGRYNEKLFF.